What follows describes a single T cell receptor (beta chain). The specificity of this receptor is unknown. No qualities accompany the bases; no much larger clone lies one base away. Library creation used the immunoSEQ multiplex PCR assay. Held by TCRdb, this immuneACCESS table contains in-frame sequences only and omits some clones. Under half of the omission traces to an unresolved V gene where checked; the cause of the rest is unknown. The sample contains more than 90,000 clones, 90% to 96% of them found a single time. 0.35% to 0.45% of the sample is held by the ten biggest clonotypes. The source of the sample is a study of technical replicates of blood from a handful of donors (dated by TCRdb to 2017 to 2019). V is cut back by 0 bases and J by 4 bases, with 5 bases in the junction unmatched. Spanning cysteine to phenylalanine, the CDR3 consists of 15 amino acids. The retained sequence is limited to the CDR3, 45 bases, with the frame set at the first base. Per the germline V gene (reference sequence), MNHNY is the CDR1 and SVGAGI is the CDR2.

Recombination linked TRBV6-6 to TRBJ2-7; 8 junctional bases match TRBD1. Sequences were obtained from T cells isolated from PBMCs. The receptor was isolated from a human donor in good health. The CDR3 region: CASSYSDRENYEQYF. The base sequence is TGTGCCAGCAGTTACTCGGACAGGGAAAATTACGAGCAGTACTTC.